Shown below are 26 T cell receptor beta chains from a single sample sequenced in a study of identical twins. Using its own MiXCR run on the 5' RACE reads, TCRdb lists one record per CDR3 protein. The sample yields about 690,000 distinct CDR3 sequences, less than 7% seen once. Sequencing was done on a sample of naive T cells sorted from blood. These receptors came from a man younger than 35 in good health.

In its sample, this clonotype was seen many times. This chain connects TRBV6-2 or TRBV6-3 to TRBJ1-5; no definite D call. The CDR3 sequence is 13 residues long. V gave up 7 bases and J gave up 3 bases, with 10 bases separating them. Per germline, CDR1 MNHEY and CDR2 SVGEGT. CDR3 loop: CASKQTPNQPQHF. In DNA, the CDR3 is TGTGCCAGCAAACAAACCCCCAATCAGCCCCAGCATTTT.

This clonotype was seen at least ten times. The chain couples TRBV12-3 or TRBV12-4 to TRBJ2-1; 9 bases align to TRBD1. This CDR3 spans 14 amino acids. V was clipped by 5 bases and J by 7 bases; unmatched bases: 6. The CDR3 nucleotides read TGTGCCAGCAGTCTCACCGGGACAGGGAATGAGCAGTTCTTC. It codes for CASSLTGTGNEQFF.

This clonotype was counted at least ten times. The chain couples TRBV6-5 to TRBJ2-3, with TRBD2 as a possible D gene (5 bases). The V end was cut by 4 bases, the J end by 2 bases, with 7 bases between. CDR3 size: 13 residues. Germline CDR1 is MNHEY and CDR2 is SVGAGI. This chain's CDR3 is CASSLRVTDTQYF. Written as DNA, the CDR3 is TGTGCCAGCAGTTTGAGGGTCACAGATACGCAGTATTTT.

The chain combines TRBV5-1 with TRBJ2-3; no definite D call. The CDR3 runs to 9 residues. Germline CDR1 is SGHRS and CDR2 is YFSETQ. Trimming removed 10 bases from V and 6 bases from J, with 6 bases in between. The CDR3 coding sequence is TGCGCCGGGGATGATACGCAGTATTTT. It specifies CAGDDTQYF.

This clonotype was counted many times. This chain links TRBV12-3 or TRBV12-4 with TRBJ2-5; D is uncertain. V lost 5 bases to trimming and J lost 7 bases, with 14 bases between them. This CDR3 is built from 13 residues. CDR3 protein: CASSVSLTGTQYF. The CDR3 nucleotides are TGTGCCAGCAGTGTATCCCTCACCGGGACCCAGTACTTC.

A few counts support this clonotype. The DNA of the CDR3 is TGTGCCAGCTCACCCGAAGCGGGCCGCTTCGATGAGCAGTTCTTC. Translating it yields CASSPEAGRFDEQFF. The rearrangement uses TRBV18 and TRBJ2-1; D may be TRBD2 (6 bases). The germline V gene has CDR1 KGHSH and CDR2 LQKENI. This CDR3 has 15 amino acids. The V end was cut by 3 bases, the J end by 8 bases, with 17 bases between. Full variable domain (remainder filled in from reference TRBV18 and TRBJ2-1): NAGVMQNPRHLVRRRGQEARLRCSPMKGHSHVYWYRQLPEEGLKFMVYLQKENIIDESGMPKERFSAEFPKEGPSILRIQQVVRGDSAAYFCASSPEAGRFDEQFFGPGTRLTVL.

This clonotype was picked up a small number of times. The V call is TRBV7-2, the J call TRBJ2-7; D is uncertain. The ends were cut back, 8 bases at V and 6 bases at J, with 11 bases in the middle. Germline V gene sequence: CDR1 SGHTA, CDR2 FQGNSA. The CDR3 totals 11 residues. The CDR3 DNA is TGTGCCAGCGGCTGGTTGGGCGAGCAGTACGTC. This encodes CASGWLGEQYV.

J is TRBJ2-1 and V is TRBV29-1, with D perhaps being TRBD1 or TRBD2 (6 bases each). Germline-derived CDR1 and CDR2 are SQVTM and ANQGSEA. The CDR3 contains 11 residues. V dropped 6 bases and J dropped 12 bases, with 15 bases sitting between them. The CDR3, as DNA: TGCAGCGTCGGGTTTTCGGGGGCGCAGTTCTTC. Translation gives CSVGFSGAQFF.

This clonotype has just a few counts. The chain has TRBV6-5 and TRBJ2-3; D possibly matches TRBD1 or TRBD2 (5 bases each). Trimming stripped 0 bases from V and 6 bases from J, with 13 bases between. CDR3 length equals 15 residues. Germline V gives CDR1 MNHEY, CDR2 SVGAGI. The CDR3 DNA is TGTGCCAGCAGTTACTCGGGACGGGGAAAGGATACGCAGTATTTT. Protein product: CASSYSGRGKDTQYF.

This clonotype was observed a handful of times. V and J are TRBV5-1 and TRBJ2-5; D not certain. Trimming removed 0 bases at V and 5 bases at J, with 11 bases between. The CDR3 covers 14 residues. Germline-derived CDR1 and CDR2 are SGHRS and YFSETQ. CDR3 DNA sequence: TGCGCCAGCAGCTTGGAGGTTGACCTTGAGACCCAGTACTTC. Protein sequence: CASSLEVDLETQYF. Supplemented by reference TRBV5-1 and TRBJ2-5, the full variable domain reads KAGVTQTPRYLIKTRGQQVTLSCSPISGHRSVSWYQQTPGQGLQFLFEYFSETQRNKGNFPGRFSGRQFSNSRSEMNVSTLELGDSALYLCASSLEVDLETQYFGPGTRLLVL.

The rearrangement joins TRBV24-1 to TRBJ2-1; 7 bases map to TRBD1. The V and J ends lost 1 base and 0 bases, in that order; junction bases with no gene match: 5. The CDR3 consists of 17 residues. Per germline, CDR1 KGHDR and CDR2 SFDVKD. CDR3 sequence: CATSDFPAGGSYNEQFF. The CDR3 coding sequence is TGTGCCACCAGTGATTTCCCGGCAGGGGGCTCCTACAATGAGCAGTTCTTC.

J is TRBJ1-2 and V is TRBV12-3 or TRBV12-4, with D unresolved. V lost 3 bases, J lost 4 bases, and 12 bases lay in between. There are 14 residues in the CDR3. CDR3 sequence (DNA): TGTGCCAGCAGTTTGAATAGGTGGGGCTATGGCTACACCTTC. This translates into CASSLNRWGYGYTF.

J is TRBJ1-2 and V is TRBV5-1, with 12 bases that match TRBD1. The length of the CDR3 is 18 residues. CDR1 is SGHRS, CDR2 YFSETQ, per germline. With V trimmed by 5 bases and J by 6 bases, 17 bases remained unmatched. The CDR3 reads CASSFALRDRGRGDGYTF. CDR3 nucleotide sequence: TGCGCCAGCAGTTTCGCCCTCCGGGACAGGGGGCGCGGAGATGGCTACACCTTC.

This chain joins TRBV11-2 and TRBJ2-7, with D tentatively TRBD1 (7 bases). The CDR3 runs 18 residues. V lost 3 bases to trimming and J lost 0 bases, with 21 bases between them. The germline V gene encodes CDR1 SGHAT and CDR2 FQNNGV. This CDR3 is CASSFSYAGQIVSYEQYF. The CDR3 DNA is TGTGCCAGCAGCTTTTCCTACGCGGGACAGATTGTCTCCTACGAGCAGTACTTC. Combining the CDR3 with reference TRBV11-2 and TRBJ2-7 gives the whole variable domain EAGVAQSPRYKIIEKRQSVAFWCNPISGHATLYWYQQILGQGPKLLIQFQNNGVVDDSQLPKDRFSAERLKGVDSTLKIQPAKLEDSAVYLCASSFSYAGQIVSYEQYFGPGTRLTVT.

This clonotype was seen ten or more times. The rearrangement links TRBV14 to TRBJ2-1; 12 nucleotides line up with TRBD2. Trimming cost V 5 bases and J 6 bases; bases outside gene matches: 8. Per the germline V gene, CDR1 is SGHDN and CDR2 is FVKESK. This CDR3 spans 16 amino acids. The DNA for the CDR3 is TGTGCCAGCAGCGACCGACTAGCGGGAGTCAGCAATGAGCAGTTCTTC. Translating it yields CASSDRLAGVSNEQFF. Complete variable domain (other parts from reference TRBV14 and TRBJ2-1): EAGVTQFPSHSVIEKGQTVTLRCDPISGHDNLYWYRRVMGKEIKFLLHFVKESKQDESGMPNNRFLAERTGGTYSTLKVQPAELEDSGVYFCASSDRLAGVSNEQFFGPGTRLTVL.

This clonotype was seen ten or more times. This chain's CDR3 is CASRVRDSTYNEQFF. CDR3 coding DNA: TGCGCCAGCAGGGTCCGGGACAGCACGTACAATGAGCAGTTCTTC. The J gene is TRBJ2-1, the V gene TRBV5-1; TRBD1 aligns across 7 bases. From germline, CDR1 is SGHRS and CDR2 YFSETQ. V was pared by 5 bases and J by 4 bases, with 9 bases of the junction left unmatched. This CDR3 comprises 15 residues.

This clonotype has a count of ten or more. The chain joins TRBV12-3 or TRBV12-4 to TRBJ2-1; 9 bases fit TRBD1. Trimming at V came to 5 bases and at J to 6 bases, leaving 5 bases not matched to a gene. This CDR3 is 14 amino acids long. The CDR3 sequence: CASSPGQGSNEQFF. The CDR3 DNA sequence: TGTGCCAGCAGTCCGGGACAGGGCTCCAATGAGCAGTTCTTC.

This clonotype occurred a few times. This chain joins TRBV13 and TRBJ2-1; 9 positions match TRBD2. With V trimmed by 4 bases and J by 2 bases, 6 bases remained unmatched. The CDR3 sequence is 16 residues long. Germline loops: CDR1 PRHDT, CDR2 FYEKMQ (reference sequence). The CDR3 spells CASSWDLAGPYNEQFF. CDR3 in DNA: TGTGCCAGCAGCTGGGATCTAGCGGGGCCCTACAATGAGCAGTTCTTC.

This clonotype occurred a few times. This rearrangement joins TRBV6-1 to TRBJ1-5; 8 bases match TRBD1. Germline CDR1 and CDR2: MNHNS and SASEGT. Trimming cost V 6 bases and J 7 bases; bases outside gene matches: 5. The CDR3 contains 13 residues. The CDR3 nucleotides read TGTGCCAGCAGGGGAACAGGGGGACAGCCCCAGCATTTT. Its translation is CASRGTGGQPQHF.

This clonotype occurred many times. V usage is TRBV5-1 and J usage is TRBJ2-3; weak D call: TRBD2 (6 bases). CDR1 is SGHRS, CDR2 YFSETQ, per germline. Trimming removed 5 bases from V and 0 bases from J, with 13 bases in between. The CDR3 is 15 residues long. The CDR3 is CASRKDGTSTDTQYF. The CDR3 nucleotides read TGCGCCAGCAGAAAGGACGGGACTAGCACAGATACGCAGTATTTT.

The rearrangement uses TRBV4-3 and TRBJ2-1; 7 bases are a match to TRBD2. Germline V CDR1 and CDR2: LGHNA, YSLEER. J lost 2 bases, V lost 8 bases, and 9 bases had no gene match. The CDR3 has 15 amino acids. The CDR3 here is CASRSGLAAYNEQFF. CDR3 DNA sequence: TGCGCCAGCCGGAGTGGCCTAGCGGCCTACAATGAGCAGTTCTTC.

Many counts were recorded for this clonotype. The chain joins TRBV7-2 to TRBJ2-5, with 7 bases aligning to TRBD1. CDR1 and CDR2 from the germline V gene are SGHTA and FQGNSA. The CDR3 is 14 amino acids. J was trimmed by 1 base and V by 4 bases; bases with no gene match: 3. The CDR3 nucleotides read TGTGCCAGCAGCTCAAACAGGGGCCAAGAGACCCAGTACTTC. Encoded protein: CASSSNRGQETQYF.

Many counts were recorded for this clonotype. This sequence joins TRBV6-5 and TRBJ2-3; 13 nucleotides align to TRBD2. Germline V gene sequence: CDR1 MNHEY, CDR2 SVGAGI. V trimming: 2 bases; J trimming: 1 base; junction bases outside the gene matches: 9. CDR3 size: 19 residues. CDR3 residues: CASSYPTSGRASGTDTQYF. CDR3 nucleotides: TGTGCCAGCAGTTACCCTACTAGCGGGAGGGCCTCTGGCACAGATACGCAGTATTTT.

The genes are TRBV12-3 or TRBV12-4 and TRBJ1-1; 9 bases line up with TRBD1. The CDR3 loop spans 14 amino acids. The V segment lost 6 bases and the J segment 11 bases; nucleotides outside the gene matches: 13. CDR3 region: CASSFGDRVSGAFF. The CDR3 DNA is TGTGCCAGCAGCTTTGGGGACAGGGTCAGCGGGGCTTTCTTT.

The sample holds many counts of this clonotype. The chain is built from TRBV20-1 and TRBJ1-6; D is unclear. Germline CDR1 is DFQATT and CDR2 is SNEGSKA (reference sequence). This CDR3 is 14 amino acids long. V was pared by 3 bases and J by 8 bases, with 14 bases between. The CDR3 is CSASRPGLYSPLHF. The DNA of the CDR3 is TGCAGTGCTAGCCGACCGGGCCTTTATTCACCCCTCCACTTT.

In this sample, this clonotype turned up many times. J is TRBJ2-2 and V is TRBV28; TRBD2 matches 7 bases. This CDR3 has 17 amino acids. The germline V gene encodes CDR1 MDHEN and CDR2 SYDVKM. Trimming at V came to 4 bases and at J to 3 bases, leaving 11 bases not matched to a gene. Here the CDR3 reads CASSSPLGLADTGELFF. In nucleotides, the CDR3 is TGTGCCAGCAGTTCCCCCCTCGGGCTAGCGGACACCGGGGAGCTGTTTTTT.